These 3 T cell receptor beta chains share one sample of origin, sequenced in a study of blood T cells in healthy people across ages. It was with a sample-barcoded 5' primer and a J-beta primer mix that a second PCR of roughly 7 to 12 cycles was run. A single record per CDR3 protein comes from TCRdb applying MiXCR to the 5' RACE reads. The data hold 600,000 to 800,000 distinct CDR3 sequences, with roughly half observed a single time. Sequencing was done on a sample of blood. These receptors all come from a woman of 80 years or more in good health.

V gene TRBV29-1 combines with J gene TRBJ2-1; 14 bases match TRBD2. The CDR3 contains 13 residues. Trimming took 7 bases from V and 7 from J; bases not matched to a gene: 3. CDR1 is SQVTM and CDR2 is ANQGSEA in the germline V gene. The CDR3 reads CSERTSGRNEQFF. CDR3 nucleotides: TGCAGCGAAAGGACTAGCGGGAGGAATGAGCAGTTCTTC.

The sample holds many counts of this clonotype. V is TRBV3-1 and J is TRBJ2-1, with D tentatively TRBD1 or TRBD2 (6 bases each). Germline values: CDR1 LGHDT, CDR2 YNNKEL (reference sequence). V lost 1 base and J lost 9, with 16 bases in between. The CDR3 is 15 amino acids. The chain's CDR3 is CASSQVVGRGGEQFF. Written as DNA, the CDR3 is TGTGCCAGCAGCCAAGTCGTCGGGAGAGGGGGTGAGCAGTTCTTC.

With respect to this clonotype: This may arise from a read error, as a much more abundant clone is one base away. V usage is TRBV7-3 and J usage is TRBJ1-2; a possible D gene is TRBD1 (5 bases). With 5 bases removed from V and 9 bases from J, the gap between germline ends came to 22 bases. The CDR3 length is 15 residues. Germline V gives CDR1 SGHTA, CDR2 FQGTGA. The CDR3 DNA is TGTGCCAGCAGCCTTTCGTTCGGGACGTCGGATAGCTACACCTTC. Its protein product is CASSLSFGTSDSYTF.